This entry describes one TCR beta chain. No antigen is known for it. From germline, CDR1 is GTSNPN and CDR2 SVGIG (reference sequence). The V gene lost 0 bases and the J gene lost 5 bases, with 13 bases spanning the gap. The CDR3 contains 14 residues. Here immunoSEQ multiplex PCR was the method, and the copy in TCRdb shows in-frame clones only, minus some. The sample records millions of clones, approximately 94% being singletons. Terminally differentiated effector memory CD45RA+ cells were excluded from the naive CD8 cells, which were CD45RO-negative and positively selected for CCR7. The data derive from a study of shared clonotypes between healthy human individuals. Study-wide results and limits: Memory subsets generally showed smaller estimated richness than naive subsets did.

This sequence joins TRBV30 and TRBJ2-5; no clear D gene. The sequenced material came from naive CD8+ T cells sorted from blood. This clonotype originated in a man between 18 and 35 years old in good health. The CDR3 DNA reads TGTGCCTGGAGTGTACTTGTGGGTCAGGAGACCCAGTACTTC. Its protein is CAWSVLVGQETQYF.